The text below deals with one T cell receptor (beta chain). Its antigen is still unknown. The data originate from a study of OX40 agonist ivuxolimab in advanced cancers. Study context: A male proportion of over 70% was recorded, with mean age approximately 60 years and range about 20 to 79. Overall study findings and caveats: Also present in some nonresponders was a low level of normalized T-cell clonal expansion. Expanded clones were, on average, more numerous in CD8+ T cells than in CD4+.

Blood draws occurred at baseline, cycle 4 day 1, and cycle 7 day 1. Sequenced by immunoSEQ multiplex PCR; TCRdb stores in-frame clones only, minus some. Among under 80,000 clones, 90% were seen once, and the ten largest hold 1.5% to 2%. Germline V lookup: CDR1 SGHRS, CDR2 YFSETQ. Trimming took 1 base from V and 4 from J, leaving 11 bases between them. The CDR3 consists of 14 residues. The chain recombines TRBV5-1 with TRBJ2-5; no clear D. The sequencing used CD4+ or CD8+ T cells sorted from blood, collected in a trial of the OX40 agonist ivuxolimab. The TCR originated in an adult with an advanced solid tumor such as melanoma, head and neck, liver or kidney cancer. As DNA, the CDR3 is TGCGCCAGCAGCTTGAGGGCAGTACTAGAGACCCAGTACTTC. Its translation is CASSLRAVLETQYF.